The 26 T cell receptor beta chains listed next were all sequenced from one sample in a study of blood T cell repertoires in COVID-19. Repertoires were generated with immunoSEQ multiplex PCR, while TCRdb's copy carries only in-frame clones and drops some. The sample gives 55,000 to 75,000 clones, roughly 78% of which show up once; around 10% is in the top ten. The sequenced sample was peripheral blood. These receptor sequences come from a human donor in a cohort sampled during active COVID-19.

In DNA, the CDR3 is TGTGCCAGCAGCTCACAACAGGGGGCAGATACGCAGTATTTT. As protein: CASSSQQGADTQYF. The chain links TRBV5-4 to TRBJ2-3; TRBD1 matches 8 bases. The V segment lost 3 bases and the J segment 4 bases; nucleotides outside the gene matches: 4. The CDR3 is made up of 14 amino acids. CDR1 is SGHNT and CDR2 is YYREEE in the germline V gene (reference sequence).

CDR3 protein: CSAHDRGKDGYTF. CDR3 DNA sequence: TGCAGCGCTCACGACAGGGGAAAGGATGGCTACACCTTC. The chain links TRBV29-1 to TRBJ1-2; 8 bases agree with TRBD1. CDR3 length: 13 residues. V trimming: 7 bases; J trimming: 6 bases; junction bases outside the gene matches: 10. CDR1 and CDR2 from the germline V gene are SQVTM and ANQGSEA.

The chain joins TRBV7-2 to TRBJ2-3, with D perhaps TRBD2 (6 bases). The V end was cut by 4 bases, the J end by 4 bases, with 15 bases between. The V gene's germline CDR1 is SGHTA and CDR2 FQGNSA. The CDR3 length is 15 residues. The CDR3 DNA is TGTGCCAGCAGCTCCCACGGGGGTCGGTCAGATACGCAGTATTTT. Amino acids: CASSSHGGRSDTQYF.

The rearrangement joins TRBV6-6 to TRBJ2-5, with TRBD1 as a possible D gene (5 bases). The CDR3 runs to 14 residues. Trimming cost V 0 bases and J 5 bases, with 10 bases left between them. Germline-derived CDR1 and CDR2 are MNHNY and SVGAGI (reference sequence). CDR3 residues: CASSYSKGWETQYF. In DNA form, the CDR3 reads TGTGCCAGCAGTTACTCTAAGGGGTGGGAGACCCAGTACTTC.

This clone appeared once. V and J are TRBV7-8 and TRBJ2-1; 10 nucleotides match TRBD2. There are 18 residues in the CDR3. The V gene end was trimmed by 5 bases and the J gene end by 0 bases; junction bases not matched to a gene: 10. Germline CDR1 is SGHVS and CDR2 is FQNEAQ. CDR3 residues: CASSRSLLAGFSYNEQFF. CDR3 coding DNA: TGTGCCAGCAGCCGGTCGTTACTAGCGGGATTCTCCTACAATGAGCAGTTCTTC.

The chain carries TRBV2 and TRBJ2-1; maybe TRBD2 (6 bases). This CDR3 has 15 residues. Trimming removed 6 bases from V and 2 bases from J, with 14 bases in between. Germline loops: CDR1 SNHLY, CDR2 FYNNEI. DNA of the CDR3: TGTGCCAGCAGGGATAGCGGAGGGGCCTACAATGAGCAGTTCTTC. Its protein is CASRDSGGAYNEQFF.

The chain links TRBV27 to TRBJ1-6, with D maybe TRBD1 (6 bases). Germline V gene data show CDR1 as MNHEY and CDR2 as SMNVEV (reference sequence). V dropped 3 bases and J dropped 0 bases, with 15 bases sitting between them. This CDR3 is 18 amino acids long. CDR3 nucleotides: TGTGCCAGCAGTTTTCAGAGGACAGCGAGCTCCTATAATTCACCCCTCCACTTT. Its protein is CASSFQRTASSYNSPLHF.

The chain links TRBV11-2 to TRBJ2-7; 13 bases line up with TRBD2. The CDR3 loop spans 15 amino acids. The ends lost 6 bases at V and 6 bases at J; junction bases unmatched: 8. The germline V gene has CDR1 SGHAT and CDR2 FQNNGV. CDR3 nucleotide sequence: TGTGCCAGCAGGCCCACTAGCGGGAGGGGATCCGAGCAGTACTTC. The encoded protein is CASRPTSGRGSEQYF.

The chain has TRBV4-3 and TRBJ2-3; D is uncertain. Deletions cut 0 bases from V and 6 bases from J, with 10 bases between. CDR1 is LGHNA and CDR2 is YSLEER in the germline V gene. The CDR3 has 14 residues. Here the CDR3 reads CASSQDLAPDTQYF. Here the CDR3 DNA reads TGCGCCAGCAGCCAAGATTTAGCCCCCGATACGCAGTATTTT.

The chain joins TRBV7-2 to TRBJ1-4; 7 bases fit TRBD1. The V gene end was trimmed by 3 bases and the J gene end by 4 bases; junction bases not matched to a gene: 5. CDR1 SGHTA and CDR2 FQGNSA come from the germline V gene. The CDR3 contains 15 residues. The CDR3, as DNA: TGTGCCAGCAGCTTCCTGGACAGGAATAATGAAAAACTGTTTTTT. The encoded protein is CASSFLDRNNEKLFF.

J is TRBJ1-5 and V is TRBV28, with 9 positions matching TRBD1. This CDR3 spans 16 amino acids. CDR1 MDHEN and CDR2 SYDVKM come from the germline V gene. The junction had 9 bases not matched to a gene; V was cut back by 3 bases and J by 6 bases. CDR3 region: CASSFTGTGYIQPQHF. Here the CDR3 DNA reads TGTGCCAGCAGTTTCACCGGGACAGGGTACATTCAGCCCCAGCATTTT.

This clone turned up a few times. The chain joins TRBV18 to TRBJ1-6; the match to TRBD1 covers 7 bases. This CDR3 is 15 amino acids long. Germline values: CDR1 KGHSH, CDR2 LQKENI. The V segment lost 1 base and the J segment 7 bases; nucleotides outside the gene matches: 4. The CDR3 DNA follows: TGTGCCAGCTCACCACAGTTGGGACAGAATTCACCCCTCCACTTT. It encodes CASSPQLGQNSPLHF.

The chain uses TRBV15 and TRBJ2-7; TRBD2 aligns across 9 bases. From germline, CDR1 is LNHNV and CDR2 YYDKDF (reference sequence). The CDR3 contains 16 residues. Losses at the gene ends were 4 bases for V and 7 bases for J; bases not matched to a gene: 14. DNA for the CDR3: TGTGCCACCAGCATTGACGCCCCACCCCTAGCGGGGGAGCAGTACTTC. It yields the protein CATSIDAPPLAGEQYF.

This clone showed up just once. V gene TRBV30 combines with J gene TRBJ1-4; possibly TRBD1 for D (5 bases). V dropped 2 bases and J dropped 2 bases, with 12 bases sitting between them. The CDR3 extends over 15 amino acids. Germline V lookup: CDR1 GTSNPN, CDR2 SVGIG (reference sequence). The DNA of the CDR3 is TGTGCCTGGAGTCGCGAGGGACTCACTAATGAAAAACTGTTTTTT. This sequence encodes CAWSREGLTNEKLFF.

V and J are TRBV9 and TRBJ1-3; tentative D call: TRBD1 (5 bases). This CDR3 is 15 amino acids long. V gave up 2 bases and J gave up 0 bases, with 9 bases separating them. Germline loops: CDR1 SGDLS, CDR2 YYNGEE. The CDR3: CASSVQGNSGNTIYF. CDR3 coding DNA: TGTGCCAGCAGCGTCCAGGGAAACTCTGGAAACACCATATATTTT.

The chain uses TRBV2 and TRBJ2-5, with D tentatively TRBD1 (6 bases). In germline, CDR1 is SNHLY, CDR2 FYNNEI. CDR3 size: 14 residues. Trimming left V 3 bases short and J 3 bases short, with 11 bases between. The CDR3 bases are TGTGCCAGCAGTGATGGTTACAGGGAAGAGACCCAGTACTTC. This sequence encodes CASSDGYREETQYF.

This chain uses TRBV4-3 with TRBJ2-7, with TRBD2 as a possible D gene (5 bases). The germline CDR1 and CDR2 sequences are LGHNA and YSLEER. Trimming stripped 4 bases from V and 0 bases from J, with 13 bases between. This CDR3 contains 15 residues. CDR3 in amino acids: CASSPAAGFSYEQYF. The CDR3 DNA reads TGCGCCAGCAGCCCGGCCGCGGGTTTCTCCTACGAGCAGTACTTC.

This rearrangement joins TRBV19 to TRBJ2-6; 7 bases are shared with TRBD1. Trimming removed 5 bases from V and 0 bases from J; junction bases left unmatched: 1. CDR1 is LNHDA and CDR2 is SQIVND in the germline V gene (reference sequence). This CDR3 is 15 amino acids long. The CDR3 here is CASSPGGSGANVLTF. Written as DNA, the CDR3 is TGTGCCAGTAGTCCAGGGGGCTCTGGGGCCAACGTCCTGACTTTC.

CDR3 amino acids: CASSSGRRGTQYF. CDR3 in DNA: TGTGCCAGCAGTTCTGGGCGCCGTGGGACCCAGTACTTC. The rearrangement joins TRBV6-2 or TRBV6-3 to TRBJ2-5; D is undetermined. Trimming pared 4 bases from V and 7 bases from J, leaving 13 bases between. The germline CDR1 and CDR2 sequences are MNHEY and SVGEGT. This CDR3 spans 13 amino acids.

The V and J genes are TRBV27 and TRBJ2-7, with TRBD1 matching 10 bases. Looked up from germline, CDR1 is MNHEY and CDR2 is SMNVEV (reference sequence). CDR3 length: 16 amino acids. Trimming removed 1 base from V and 6 bases from J; junction bases left unmatched: 9. The CDR3 loop reads CASSLYPTGGESEQYF. The CDR3 nucleotides are TGTGCCAGCAGTTTATACCCGACAGGGGGCGAGTCCGAGCAGTACTTC.

Here the CDR3 reads CASSKILGGNTEAFF. CDR3 bases: TGCGCCAGCAGCAAGATTCTAGGAGGGAACACTGAAGCTTTCTTT. This chain links TRBV5-1 with TRBJ1-1, with unresolved D. Trimming took 4 bases from V and 1 from J, leaving 14 bases between them. Looked up from germline, CDR1 is SGHRS and CDR2 is YFSETQ. The CDR3 is 15 residues long.

This chain links TRBV6-2 or TRBV6-3 with TRBJ1-2, with TRBD1 matching 7 bases. The germline CDR1 and CDR2 sequences are MNHEY and SVGEGT. The J segment lost 8 bases and the V segment lost 6 bases, leaving 9 bases of the junction unmatched. This CDR3 spans 13 amino acids. The CDR3 reads CASRPDRVWGYTF. The CDR3 nucleotides are TGTGCCAGCAGGCCTGACAGGGTATGGGGCTACACCTTC.

This chain links TRBV3-1 (or the pseudogene TRBV3-2) with TRBJ2-6; TRBD2 agrees at 11 bases. The CDR3 contains 18 residues. The germline V gene has CDR1 LGHDT and CDR2 YNNKEL (reference sequence). J was trimmed by 0 bases and V by 3 bases; bases with no gene match: 4. CDR3 region: CASSQRLAGSSGANVLTF. Written as DNA, the CDR3 is TGTGCCAGCAGCCAGAGACTAGCGGGGTCCTCTGGGGCCAACGTCCTGACTTTC.

V and J are TRBV6-9 and TRBJ2-7, with 7 nucleotides matching TRBD1. This CDR3 region has 14 residues. Germline CDR1 reads MNHGY; CDR2 reads SVAAGI. V lost 7 bases and J lost 5; bases outside the gene matches: 11. CDR3 bases: TGTGCCAGCAACCAACCGGGACAGCCGGACGAGCAGTACTTC. Its protein is CASNQPGQPDEQYF.

This chain connects TRBV6-1 to TRBJ1-4; D is unresolved. This CDR3 spans 16 amino acids. Between the trimmed V and J ends, which lost 1 base and 8 bases, there was a span of 17 bases. Germline lookup yields CDR1 MNHNS and CDR2 SASEGT. The CDR3 DNA is TGTGCCAGCAGTGAAGGGATGGGTCGGGTGTACGAAAAACTGTTTTTT. It codes for CASSEGMGRVYEKLFF.

V gene TRBV7-9 combines with J gene TRBJ2-5; TRBD2 agrees at 7 bases. Germline assignment: CDR1 SEHNR and CDR2 FQNEAQ (reference sequence). The V gene end was trimmed by 1 base and the J gene end by 5 bases; junction bases not matched to a gene: 7. The CDR3 contains 15 residues. CDR3 loop: CASSLGGGAVETQYF. The CDR3 DNA is TGTGCCAGCAGCTTAGGGGGAGGGGCGGTGGAGACCCAGTACTTC.